This TCR beta chain is drawn from a study of T cell repertoires in cytomegalovirus infection. TCRdb fed the reads into MiXCR, producing one record per CDR3 protein. The sample includes almost 550,000 distinct CDR3 sequences, approximately 15% of them seen just once. As to this clonotype: What it recognizes is unknown.

Findings and caveats of the study: Carriage of CMV together with the relevant HLA was identifiable through cumulative public TCR beta family frequency.

This CDR3 is built from 15 residues. Trimming took off 3 bases at V and 1 base at J, with 16 bases between the two ends. The germline V gene encodes CDR1 DFQATT and CDR2 SNEGSKA (reference sequence). The V call is TRBV20-1, the J call TRBJ2-7, with a possible D match to TRBD1 (6 bases). This sequence was found in a human donor in good health (CMV status not recorded). Some clones in this sample may be carry-over from other donors' samples. Input material: CD8+ T cells from PBMCs. The CDR3 DNA follows: TGCAGTGCTAGGGAACAGGGATTTACATCCTACGAGCAGTACTTC. This encodes CSAREQGFTSYEQYF.